These 30 T cell receptor beta chains came from one sample sequenced in a study of T cells in Graves' hyperthyroidism and ophthalmopathy. RNA transcripts served as the template for amplifying TCR beta CDR3 regions. With the HTBI primer set, the TCR CDR3 went through a first round of RT-PCR. MiXCR was run by TCRdb on the multiplex PCR reads, yielding one entry per CDR3 protein. The table has 300,000 to 450,000 distinct CDR3 sequences, around 18% seen once. Material for sequencing was blood. Receptors originate from a man aged 18 to 29 with Graves' ophthalmopathy.

This chain uses TRBV4-2 with TRBJ1-6; the D is unclear. The V and J ends lost 0 bases and 0 bases respectively, with 6 bases between them. The CDR3 contains 16 residues. Germline V gives CDR1 LGHNA, CDR2 YNFKEQ. CDR3 protein: CASSQDQSSYNSPLHF. DNA of the CDR3: TGTGCCAGCAGCCAAGATCAGAGCTCCTATAATTCACCCCTCCACTTT.

V gene TRBV20-1 combines with J gene TRBJ2-1; TRBD2 agrees at 7 bases. The CDR3 totals 15 residues. Germline assignment: CDR1 DFQATT and CDR2 SNEGSKA (reference sequence). Unmatched junction bases numbered 9, after V lost 5 bases and J lost 2 bases. This chain's CDR3 is CSAGGGVRAYNEQFF. For the CDR3, the DNA is TGCAGTGCTGGGGGGGGGGTCCGGGCCTACAATGAGCAGTTCTTC.

The chain employs TRBV18 and TRBJ1-4; D is unresolved. The V gene's germline CDR1 is KGHSH and CDR2 LQKENI. This CDR3 has 15 residues. Trimming left V 3 bases short and J 10 bases short, with 18 bases between. The CDR3 sequence is CASSPPGLRNGKLFF. As DNA, the CDR3 is TGTGCCAGCTCACCGCCTGGATTGCGAAACGGAAAACTGTTTTTT.

This clonotype was found a few times. The CDR3 region is CASSELVLGPDTQYF. The CDR3 DNA reads TGCGCCAGCAGTGAGTTGGTGCTTGGGCCAGATACGCAGTATTTT. The chain joins TRBV10-1 to TRBJ2-3, with unresolved D. CDR1 and CDR2 from the germline V gene are WNHNN and SYGVQD (reference sequence). With 1 base removed from V and 4 bases from J, the gap between germline ends came to 12 bases. This CDR3 is built from 15 residues.

This clonotype was found a few times. The chain employs TRBV18 and TRBJ2-3; 7 bases fit TRBD1. Germline V gene lookup returns CDR1 KGHSH and CDR2 LQKENI. This CDR3 region has 16 residues. The ends lost 2 bases at V and 6 bases at J; junction bases unmatched: 11. In nucleotides, the CDR3 is TGTGCCAGCTCACCAGACAGGGCGGAGGTATGGGATACGCAGTATTTT. It yields the protein CASSPDRAEVWDTQYF. Based on the CDR3 plus reference TRBV18 and TRBJ2-3, the full variable domain is NAGVMQNPRHLVRRRGQEARLRCSPMKGHSHVYWYRQLPEEGLKFMVYLQKENIIDESGMPKERFSAEFPKEGPSILRIQQVVRGDSAAYFCASSPDRAEVWDTQYFGPGTRLTVL.

This clonotype was seen more than once but under ten times. V is TRBV6-1 and J is TRBJ1-6; TRBD1 agrees at 7 bases. V gave up 6 bases and J gave up 8 bases; unmatched junction bases: 7. CDR3 length equals 14 residues. The germline gives CDR1 MNHNS, CDR2 SASEGT. CDR3 DNA sequence: TGTGCCAGCAGGCAACAGGGGTCGCATTCACCCCTCCACTTT. As protein: CASRQQGSHSPLHF.

The sample holds a few counts of this clonotype. The V and J genes are TRBV10-3 and TRBJ2-5, with D perhaps matching TRBD2 (7 bases). The CDR3 covers 14 residues. Trimming took 5 bases from V and 3 from J, leaving 13 bases between them. The germline gives CDR1 ENHRY, CDR2 SYGVKD. The CDR3 region is CAISSWEGEETQYF. The CDR3 nucleotides read TGTGCCATCAGTTCCTGGGAGGGGGAAGAGACCCAGTACTTC.

This clonotype occurred a few times. V usage is TRBV6-1 and J usage is TRBJ2-1; D is possibly TRBD1 (6 bases). The CDR3 spans 15 residues. Germline V lookup: CDR1 MNHNS, CDR2 SASEGT. The V gene lost 5 bases and the J gene lost 2 bases, with 13 bases spanning the gap. In DNA form, the CDR3 reads TGTGCCAGCAGTTATGCGGACAGAGCCTACAATGAGCAGTTCTTC. This sequence encodes CASSYADRAYNEQFF.

The chain links TRBV19 to TRBJ1-5; no definite D call. Trimming took off 8 bases at V and 4 bases at J, with 15 bases between the two ends. Germline assignment: CDR1 LNHDA and CDR2 SQIVND (reference sequence). The CDR3 is 14 amino acids. CDR3 region: CASQSAHGNQPQHF. In DNA, the CDR3 is TGTGCCAGTCAATCCGCGCACGGGAATCAGCCCCAGCATTTT.

This clonotype has ten or more counts. This chain links TRBV3-1 with TRBJ1-2, with D possibly TRBD1 on 5 matching bases. V was clipped by 0 bases and J by 4 bases, with 12 bases between them. This CDR3 contains 15 residues. CDR1 is LGHDT and CDR2 is YNNKEL in the germline V gene (reference sequence). The CDR3 coding sequence is TGTGCCAGCAGCCAAGATACCGGGACGGTCTATGGCTACACCTTC. Translated: CASSQDTGTVYGYTF.

This clonotype was picked up many times. The chain employs TRBV5-1 and TRBJ2-7; 9 bases align to TRBD1. Germline trimming cut 5 bases from V and 4 bases from J; bases unmatched to any gene: 4. From germline, CDR1 is SGHRS and CDR2 YFSETQ. This CDR3 comprises 13 residues. The CDR3 DNA is TGCGCCAGCAGGCGGGACAGGGAGTACGAGCAGTACTTC. It codes for CASRRDREYEQYF.

The chain recombines TRBV29-1 with TRBJ2-7; TRBD2 matches at 7 bases. CDR3 length equals 13 residues. The V gene end was trimmed by 3 bases and the J gene end by 7 bases; junction bases not matched to a gene: 9. Germline lookup yields CDR1 SQVTM and CDR2 ANQGSEA. CDR3 in amino acids: CSVDRTLGGEQYF. The DNA of the CDR3 is TGCAGCGTTGACCGGACTCTGGGAGGGGAGCAGTACTTC.

The gene calls are TRBV27 and TRBJ2-1; D is uncertain. The CDR3 runs to 18 residues. The V end lost 5 bases, the J end lost 4 bases, and 24 bases lay between the germline ends. The germline V gene has CDR1 MNHEY and CDR2 SMNVEV (reference sequence). The CDR3: CASSPLYGVDRRYNEQFF. The CDR3 coding sequence is TGTGCCAGCAGTCCACTCTATGGGGTAGATCGACGGTACAATGAGCAGTTCTTC.

This rearrangement joins TRBV6-1 to TRBJ2-2; D is unresolved. This CDR3 contains 13 residues. V shed 5 bases and J shed 2 bases, with 6 bases lying between them. Germline V gives CDR1 MNHNS, CDR2 SASEGT. The CDR3 region is CASSSYNTGELFF. CDR3 coding DNA: TGTGCCAGCAGTTCCTATAACACCGGGGAGCTGTTTTTT.

The rearrangement uses TRBV20-1 and TRBJ2-5, with D perhaps TRBD1 (6 bases). V was pared by 4 bases and J by 5 bases, with 14 bases between. The CDR3 is made up of 13 amino acids. Looked up from germline, CDR1 is DFQATT and CDR2 is SNEGSKA (reference sequence). Here the CDR3 reads CSAKGDRGETQYF. Written as DNA, the CDR3 is TGCAGTGCTAAAGGAGATAGGGGGGAGACCCAGTACTTC.

This clonotype was detected only a few times. The chain employs TRBV5-1 and TRBJ2-6, with a weak D call TRBD1 (5 bases). CDR1 is SGHRS, CDR2 YFSETQ, per germline. This CDR3 has 17 residues. V gave up 4 bases and J gave up 0 bases, with 14 bases separating them. This CDR3 is CASSVVTGSSGANVLTF. The CDR3, as DNA: TGCGCCAGCAGCGTAGTCACAGGAAGCTCTGGGGCCAACGTCCTGACTTTC. Based on the CDR3 plus reference TRBV5-1 and TRBJ2-6, the full variable domain is KAGVTQTPRYLIKTRGQQVTLSCSPISGHRSVSWYQQTPGQGLQFLFEYFSETQRNKGNFPGRFSGRQFSNSRSEMNVSTLELGDSALYLCASSVVTGSSGANVLTFGAGSRLTVL.

J is TRBJ1-1 and V is TRBV20-1, with D perhaps TRBD1 (5 bases). The CDR3 loop spans 15 amino acids. The germline V gene has CDR1 DFQATT and CDR2 SNEGSKA (reference sequence). Deletions cut 6 bases from V and 1 base from J, with 18 bases between. As DNA, the CDR3 is TGCAGTGCCCGTAGACAGCCCGGAGGGAACACTGAAGCTTTCTTT. It specifies CSARRQPGGNTEAFF.

This clonotype showed up just once. This chain uses TRBV10-3 with TRBJ2-7; D may be TRBD1 (6 bases). Trimming removed 2 bases from V and 2 bases from J, with 13 bases in between. This CDR3 is built from 15 residues. Germline CDR1 is ENHRY and CDR2 is SYGVKD. The CDR3 DNA reads as TGTGCCATCAGTGAGGGGCAGGACAGTCCCTACGAGCAGTACTTC. This sequence encodes CAISEGQDSPYEQYF.

This clonotype was observed many times. The chain has TRBV3-1 and TRBJ1-6, with D possibly TRBD1 on 5 matching bases. The germline gives CDR1 LGHDT, CDR2 YNNKEL (reference sequence). Trimming left V 1 base short and J 8 bases short, with 15 bases between. The CDR3 sequence is 16 residues long. CDR3 coding DNA: TGTGCCAGCAGCCAAGTTTCGGAGGTGACAGATTCACCCCTCCACTTT. Translating it yields CASSQVSEVTDSPLHF.

The J gene is TRBJ2-2, the V gene TRBV5-1; 11 bases line up with TRBD2. Germline values: CDR1 SGHRS, CDR2 YFSETQ. Trimming took 4 bases from V and 3 from J; bases not matched to a gene: 5. The CDR3 is 16 amino acids. This chain's CDR3 is CASSRFSGRDTGELFF. The CDR3 DNA follows: TGCGCCAGCAGCCGCTTTAGCGGGAGGGACACCGGGGAGCTGTTTTTT.

The V call is TRBV5-1, the J call TRBJ2-1; D call uncertain. The germline V gene encodes CDR1 SGHRS and CDR2 YFSETQ. CDR3 length: 13 amino acids. Deletions cut 4 bases from V and 7 bases from J, with 12 bases between. The CDR3 region is CASSVEVGNEQFF. The DNA of the CDR3 is TGCGCCAGCAGCGTTGAGGTGGGGAATGAGCAGTTCTTC.

This chain connects TRBV6-1 to TRBJ1-1, with D possibly matching TRBD1 (5 bases). Trimming cost V 6 bases and J 3 bases, with 11 bases left between them. CDR3 length: 13 residues. From germline, CDR1 is MNHNS and CDR2 SASEGT. Written as DNA, the CDR3 is TGTGCCAGCAGCCACCAGGGCGACACTGAAGCTTTCTTT. This sequence encodes CASSHQGDTEAFF.

The sample holds many counts of this clonotype. This rearrangement joins TRBV6-2 or TRBV6-3 to TRBJ2-5; possibly TRBD1 or TRBD2 for D (6 bases each). The germline V gene encodes CDR1 MNHEY and CDR2 SVGEGT. This CDR3 region has 15 residues. Trimming shortened V by 3 bases and J by 9 bases, and 20 bases separated the two germline ends. The CDR3 DNA follows: TGTGCCAGCAGTTATGGACGGGGGCAGTACCAGGCCCAGTACTTC. This encodes CASSYGRGQYQAQYF.

This clonotype was found a few times. The genes are TRBV10-3 and TRBJ2-5; a possible D gene is TRBD1 (6 bases). The CDR3 loop spans 18 amino acids. The ends were cut back, 7 bases at V and 2 bases at J, with 26 bases in the middle. Germline V gene lookup returns CDR1 ENHRY and CDR2 SYGVKD. The CDR3 spells CAIIPTPPQGVEQETQYF. The CDR3 DNA reads as TGTGCCATCATCCCAACCCCCCCACAGGGAGTGGAACAAGAGACCCAGTACTTC.

This clonotype was observed many times. The chain couples TRBV2 to TRBJ1-1; 8 positions match TRBD1. The V gene end was trimmed by 2 bases and the J gene end by 2 bases; junction bases not matched to a gene: 1. CDR1 is SNHLY, CDR2 FYNNEI, per germline. The CDR3 is 14 residues long. DNA of the CDR3: TGTGCCAGCAGTGAACCAGGGGGCAACACTGAAGCTTTCTTT. This translates into CASSEPGGNTEAFF.

This clonotype was counted at least ten times. The V call is TRBV2, the J call TRBJ1-1, with D maybe TRBD1 (6 bases). Germline V gene sequence: CDR1 SNHLY, CDR2 FYNNEI. The CDR3 runs 14 residues. V lost 8 bases, J lost 0 bases, and 13 bases lay in between. The CDR3 bases are TGTGCCAGCGGTACAGGGTCTATGAACACTGAAGCTTTCTTT. The encoded protein is CASGTGSMNTEAFF.

This clonotype has at least ten counts. The gene calls are TRBV6-1 and TRBJ2-3, with 9 bases aligning to TRBD1. V was clipped by 0 bases and J by 4 bases; unmatched bases: 5. The germline CDR1 and CDR2 sequences are MNHNS and SASEGT. The CDR3 contains 16 residues. CDR3 sequence (DNA): TGTGCCAGCAGTGAAGCCCCGGGACAGGGTTCAGATACGCAGTATTTT. As protein: CASSEAPGQGSDTQYF.

This clonotype came up many times. This rearrangement joins TRBV5-5 to TRBJ2-3; TRBD1 aligns across 8 bases. V gave up 2 bases and J gave up 4 bases; unmatched junction bases: 6. The CDR3 contains 15 residues. Per the germline V gene, CDR1 is SGHKS and CDR2 is YYEKEE (reference sequence). The CDR3 DNA follows: TGTGCCAGCAGCTTCAGGGGGCGAAATGCAGATACGCAGTATTTT. The encoded protein is CASSFRGRNADTQYF.

This clonotype was detected a few times. The chain combines TRBV27 with TRBJ2-1; D may be TRBD2 (7 bases). The CDR3 contains 21 residues. CDR1 and CDR2 (germline): MNHEY, SMNVEV (reference sequence). With 4 bases removed from V and 12 bases from J, the gap between germline ends came to 40 bases. The CDR3 DNA reads as TGTGCCAGCAGTTCTGAACCTCTCGGGATAGAGGGAGGGGGGAGGTCCAGCGGGCAGTTCTTC. Amino acid sequence: CASSSEPLGIEGGGRSSGQFF.

The chain has TRBV20-1 and TRBJ2-7; a possible D gene is TRBD2 (5 bases). Germline CDR1 reads DFQATT; CDR2 reads SNEGSKA (reference sequence). There are 14 residues in the CDR3. V dropped 2 bases and J dropped 0 bases, with 11 bases sitting between them. CDR3 nucleotides: TGCAGTGCTAGAAGGACTCAAAACTCCTACGAGCAGTACTTC. Amino acids: CSARRTQNSYEQYF.